Shown below are 9 T cell receptor beta chains from a single sample sequenced in a study of blood T cell repertoires in COVID-19. Profiling relied on immunoSEQ multiplex PCR, and the TCRdb table lists in-frame clones only, not all of them. The repertoire consists of about 220,000 clones, with around 82% occurring once and the leading ten covering 9.5% to 15%. The source material was peripheral blood. The receptors derive from a human donor in a cohort sampled during active COVID-19.

V is TRBV19 and J is TRBJ2-2, with 8 bases lining up with TRBD1. The ends lost 1 base at V and 6 bases at J; junction bases unmatched: 7. The CDR3 covers 16 residues. From germline, CDR1 is LNHDA and CDR2 SQIVND (reference sequence). The CDR3 protein is CASSIGRQGTAGELFF. In DNA, the CDR3 is TGTGCCAGTAGTATAGGGCGACAGGGGACGGCCGGGGAGCTGTTTTTT.

The gene calls are TRBV7-2 and TRBJ2-3, with D perhaps matching TRBD1 (5 bases). Germline CDR1 SGHTA, CDR2 FQGNSA. The CDR3 has 15 residues. V lost 5 bases and J 2 bases, leaving 14 bases between the germline ends. For the CDR3, the DNA is TGTGCCAGCAGCGAGAAGGGGTACCCCACAGATACGCAGTATTTT. Translating it yields CASSEKGYPTDTQYF.

This clone was seen only once. The V gene is TRBV5-1, the J gene TRBJ1-3; weak D call: TRBD1 (5 bases). This CDR3 is built from 15 residues. CDR1 and CDR2 from the germline V gene are SGHRS and YFSETQ. V lost 2 bases and J 4 bases, leaving 13 bases between the germline ends. The CDR3 reads CASSLSGTEGNTIYF. The CDR3, as DNA: TGCGCCAGCAGCTTATCCGGGACTGAGGGAAACACCATATATTTT. The full variable domain, rest sourced from reference TRBV5-1 and TRBJ1-3, is KAGVTQTPRYLIKTRGQQVTLSCSPISGHRSVSWYQQTPGQGLQFLFEYFSETQRNKGNFPGRFSGRQFSNSRSEMNVSTLELGDSALYLCASSLSGTEGNTIYFGEGSWLTVV.

The CDR3 sequence: CASSTGTGGNTEAFF. CDR3 DNA sequence: TGTGCCAGCAGCACCGGGACAGGGGGCAACACTGAAGCTTTCTTT. This chain uses TRBV9 with TRBJ1-1; TRBD1 aligns across 12 bases. The CDR3 totals 15 residues. With 4 bases clipped from V and 2 bases from J, the junction kept 3 bases outside the gene matches. Germline V lookup: CDR1 SGDLS, CDR2 YYNGEE.

The chain employs TRBV19 and TRBJ1-5, with 7 bases aligning to TRBD1. CDR3 size: 18 residues. Germline V gene data show CDR1 as LNHDA and CDR2 as SQIVND (reference sequence). V dropped 5 bases and J dropped 5; count of bases not matched to a gene: 18. CDR3 DNA: TGTGCCAGTAGTTCCCATTCGACAGGGTTAATTCTCGATCAGCCCCAGCATTTT. Translation: CASSSHSTGLILDQPQHF.

The gene calls are TRBV5-1 and TRBJ1-4, with a possible D match to TRBD1 (5 bases). With 4 bases removed from V and 4 bases from J, the gap between germline ends came to 17 bases. Germline CDR1 SGHRS, CDR2 YFSETQ. This CDR3 region has 16 residues. CDR3 sequence reads: CASSPWGGGVNEKLFF. CDR3 coding DNA: TGCGCCAGCAGCCCATGGGGGGGAGGTGTTAATGAAAAACTGTTTTTT.

The chain couples TRBV7-3 to TRBJ2-5, with D perhaps matching TRBD2 (5 bases). This CDR3 region has 14 residues. CDR1 and CDR2 from the germline V gene are SGHTA and FQGTGA. Trimming removed 1 base from V and 4 bases from J, with 10 bases in between. The CDR3 protein is CASSLKGGGETQYF. DNA of the CDR3: TGTGCCAGCAGCTTAAAAGGTGGAGGAGAGACCCAGTACTTC.

The chain has TRBV28 and TRBJ2-7; a possible D gene is TRBD1 (6 bases). Trimming removed 6 bases at V and 0 bases at J, with 21 bases between. The CDR3 contains 17 residues. Germline V gene data show CDR1 as MDHEN and CDR2 as SYDVKM. CDR3 DNA: TGTGCCAGCAGGTCTTACCCTACAGGGTTGAGCTCCTACGAGCAGTACTTC. Translating it yields CASRSYPTGLSSYEQYF.

Notes on this clone: Other DNA sequences in this sample translate to the same CDR3. The chain links TRBV7-2 to TRBJ2-3; TRBD2 is a possible D gene (6 bases). Germline V lookup: CDR1 SGHTA, CDR2 FQGNSA. V lost 2 bases and J 0 bases, leaving 9 bases between the germline ends. The CDR3 is made up of 15 amino acids. CDR3 coding DNA: TGTGCCAGCAGCTTAACGGGAGTGAGCACAGATACGCAGTATTTT. This translates into CASSLTGVSTDTQYF. The whole variable domain, filled in from reference TRBV7-2 and TRBJ2-3, reads GAGVSQSPSNKVTEKGKDVELRCDPISGHTALYWYRQSLGQGLEFLIYFQGNSAPDKSGLPSDRFSAERTGGSVSTLTIQRTQQEDSAVYLCASSLTGVSTDTQYFGPGTRLTVL.